This T cell receptor beta chain was retrieved from a study of T cells in Graves' hyperthyroidism and ophthalmopathy. Notes on the study in general: Among clonotypes expanded in thyroid above 0.001, most were also found in blood. Prediction of ophthalmopathy progression came a median about 6 months pre-onset.

Graves' hyperthyroidism without ophthalmopathy progression within 18 months was termed stable. Diagnoses rested on clinical symptoms, serum thyroxine and TRAb, thyroid ultrasound and orbital computed tomography. Between the trimmed V and J ends, which lost 2 bases and 5 bases, there was a span of 7 bases. The CDR3 is 13 residues long. Germline CDR1 SGHVS, CDR2 FQNEAQ. Amplified TCR beta CDR3 regions derived from RNA transcripts. A first-round RT-PCR of the TCR CDR3 used the HTBI primer set. From the multiplex PCR reads, TCRdb called clonotypes with MiXCR, one entry per CDR3 protein. Here the sample spans fewer than 900,000 distinct CDR3 sequences, over 15% being singletons. Worth noting for this clonotype: Its target is unknown.

Input material: blood. The receptor comes from a young man with Graves' hyperthyroidism. This chain links TRBV7-8 with TRBJ1-5; D is ambiguous. CDR3 region: CASSLFNDQPQHF. The CDR3 DNA follows: TGTGCCAGCAGCTTATTTAACGATCAGCCCCAGCATTTT. The complete variable domain, with remaining parts taken from reference TRBV7-8 and TRBJ1-5, reads GAGVSQSPRYKVAKRGQDVALRCDPISGHVSLFWYQQALGQGPEFLTYFQNEAQLDKSGLPSDRFFAERPEGSVSTLKIQRTQQEDSAVYLCASSLFNDQPQHFGDGTRLSIL.